This T cell receptor beta chain was identified during a study of control samples from healthy donors and cancer patients. Germline CDR1 is KGHSH and CDR2 is LQKENI. The germline V and J ends were trimmed by 0 bases and 3 bases, with 10 bases remaining between them. The length of the CDR3 is 15 residues. Repertoires were generated with immunoSEQ multiplex PCR, while TCRdb's copy carries only in-frame clones and drops some. The table shows about 94,000 clones, with 75% to 95% occurring only once. This sequence was found in a woman between 18 and 29 years old in good health. The sequenced sample was blood. The chain uses TRBV18 and TRBJ2-3, with unresolved D. CDR3 in DNA: TGTGCCAGCTCACCACCAGGGCCCGAGACAGATACGCAGTATTTT. This codes for CASSPPGPETDTQYF.